The 26 T cell receptor beta chains listed next were all sequenced from one sample in a study of spatial heterogeneity in lung cancer (dated by TCRdb to about 2019). Libraries were prepared through 5' RACE. Sequencing relied on a NextSeq 500. TCRdb took the public reads, trimmed them with fastp at Q25, ran MiXCR for clone calling and kept in-frame beta chains. Rows merge per CDR3 protein into single entries with the most common DNA and genes. In all, the sample holds fewer than 6,500 distinct CDR3 sequences, and roughly 20% of those were seen once. The top ten clonotypes cover approximately 9.4% of the sample. Antigen specificity for these receptors is unknown. What the work shows at the level of the full study, not this receptor alone: The tumor nonsynonymous mutation count correlated with the number of expanded alpha and beta TCRs within the tumor.

The time point label, as the study defines it: sample taken at primary tumor resection. The input for sequencing was lung tumor tissue, taken at surgery. These receptors were obtained from a male donor with early-stage non-small cell lung cancer.

V is TRBV5-4 and J is TRBJ2-1; D is unclear. Between the trimmed V and J ends, which lost 0 bases and 5 bases, there was a span of 6 bases. CDR1 is SGHNT, CDR2 YYREEE, per germline (reference sequence). This CDR3 spans 13 amino acids. CDR3 region: CASSLGRDNEQFF. The CDR3 DNA reads as TGTGCCAGCAGCTTGGGAAGGGACAATGAGCAGTTCTTC.

V is TRBV29-1 and J is TRBJ2-2; 8 nucleotides match TRBD1. CDR3 length equals 16 residues. Trimming took 1 base from V and 3 from J; bases not matched to a gene: 7. Germline lookup yields CDR1 SQVTM and CDR2 ANQGSEA. CDR3 amino acids: CSVEVQQGADTGELFF. The CDR3 nucleotides are TGCAGCGTTGAAGTCCAGCAGGGGGCCGACACCGGGGAGCTGTTTTTT.

In its sample, this clonotype ranks as medium-sized. CDR3 loop: CASSQDGTENNEQFF. The CDR3 coding sequence is TGTGCCAGCAGCCAAGACGGGACAGAAAACAATGAGCAGTTCTTC. The chain uses TRBV4-2 and TRBJ2-1; 7 positions match TRBD1. J was trimmed by 5 bases and V by 0 bases; bases with no gene match: 4. From germline, CDR1 is LGHNA and CDR2 YNFKEQ. The CDR3 runs to 15 residues.

The J gene is TRBJ2-5, the V gene TRBV7-6; a possible D gene is TRBD2 (6 bases). V was pared by 5 bases and J by 6 bases, with 19 bases between. The CDR3 has 15 residues. Germline V gene lookup returns CDR1 SGHVS and CDR2 FNYEAQ. The CDR3 coding sequence is TGTGCCAGCAGCCCCCTTCAGACTAGTGTAAAGACCCAGTACTTC. Its protein is CASSPLQTSVKTQYF. The complete variable domain, with remaining parts taken from reference TRBV7-6 and TRBJ2-5, reads GAGVSQSPRYKVTKRGQDVALRCDPISGHVSLYWYRQALGQGPEFLTYFNYEAQQDKSGLPNDRFSAERPEGSISTLTIQRTEQRDSAMYRCASSPLQTSVKTQYFGPGTRLLVL.

The chain has TRBV2 and TRBJ2-1, with a weak D call TRBD2 (5 bases). Germline V lookup: CDR1 SNHLY, CDR2 FYNNEI. V lost 10 bases and J 0 bases, leaving 13 bases between the germline ends. The CDR3 totals 14 residues. CDR3 region: CAIPGSRSYNEQFF. CDR3 sequence (DNA): TGTGCCATCCCTGGGAGCCGCTCCTACAATGAGCAGTTCTTC.

The CDR3 DNA sequence: TGTGCCAGCAGAACTAACACCGGGGAGCTGTTTTTT. Its translation: CASRTNTGELFF. This chain connects TRBV2 to TRBJ2-2; D is ambiguous. V lost 6 bases to trimming and J lost 2 bases, with 4 bases between them. The CDR3 loop spans 12 amino acids. The germline V gene has CDR1 SNHLY and CDR2 FYNNEI.

By share of the sample, this clonotype is medium-sized. The V call is TRBV27, the J call TRBJ1-1; D is perhaps TRBD1 (6 bases). Germline values: CDR1 MNHEY, CDR2 SMNVEV (reference sequence). V shed 2 bases and J shed 4 bases, with 11 bases lying between them. CDR3 size: 14 residues. CDR3 sequence reads: CASSLRDMSTEAFF. In nucleotides, the CDR3 is TGTGCCAGCAGTTTACGGGACATGAGCACTGAAGCTTTCTTT.

V is TRBV5-6 and J is TRBJ2-7; 7 bases align to TRBD1. J gave up 7 bases and V 5 bases, and 15 bases lay outside the gene matches. Germline values: CDR1 SGHDT, CDR2 YYEEEE. The CDR3 sequence is 15 residues long. CDR3 loop: CASREGDSPPWEQYF. The DNA of the CDR3 is TGTGCCAGCAGGGAAGGGGACAGTCCGCCATGGGAGCAGTACTTC.

This clonotype is labeled medium-sized. The rearrangement joins TRBV20-1 to TRBJ2-7; D is ambiguous. Per the germline V gene, CDR1 is DFQATT and CDR2 is SNEGSKA (reference sequence). V was clipped by 2 bases and J by 6 bases, with 5 bases between them. CDR3 length equals 10 residues. DNA of the CDR3: TGCAGTGCTAGATGGGGCGAGCAGTACTTC. The encoded protein is CSARWGEQYF.

This clonotype was counted between two and nine times. The rearrangement links TRBV5-4 to TRBJ2-3; 9 positions match TRBD2. There are 16 residues in the CDR3. Losses at the gene ends were 3 bases for V and 3 bases for J; bases not matched to a gene: 8. CDR1 is SGHNT, CDR2 YYREEE, per germline (reference sequence). The CDR3, as DNA: TGTGCCAGCAGCTCGAGCGGGGGGTGGAGGACAGATACGCAGTATTTT. Its translation is CASSSSGGWRTDTQYF.

This chain uses TRBV20-1 with TRBJ1-2; tentative D call: TRBD1 (6 bases). Trimming stripped 6 bases from V and 4 bases from J, with 15 bases between. The CDR3 contains 13 residues. Per germline, CDR1 DFQATT and CDR2 SNEGSKA (reference sequence). The CDR3: CSASNREGYGYTF. Here the CDR3 DNA reads TGCAGTGCCAGTAACAGGGAAGGCTATGGCTACACCTTC.

The chain couples TRBV4-1 to TRBJ2-5, with 7 bases identical to TRBD2. Trimming at V came to 3 bases and at J to 5 bases, leaving 6 bases not matched to a gene. This CDR3 region has 14 residues. Germline values: CDR1 MGHRA, CDR2 YSYEKL. The CDR3 DNA reads as TGCGCCAGCAGCCATCGCGGGAGTGGGGAGACCCAGTACTTC. This sequence encodes CASSHRGSGETQYF.

By share, this clonotype counts as medium-sized (0.01 to 0.1%). The CDR3 DNA reads as TGCAGTGCTAGTGGACCCTACGAGCAGTACTTC. Residues: CSASGPYEQYF. This chain links TRBV20-1 with TRBJ2-7, with unresolved D. CDR1 DFQATT and CDR2 SNEGSKA come from the germline V gene (reference sequence). V lost 3 bases, J lost 2 bases, and 5 bases lay in between. CDR3 length: 11 residues.

J is TRBJ1-3 and V is TRBV6-5; D is perhaps TRBD1 (6 bases). Germline-derived CDR1 and CDR2 are MNHEY and SVGAGI. The CDR3 has 15 residues. The ends were cut back, 2 bases at V and 2 bases at J, with 10 bases in the middle. CDR3 sequence: CASSYGRGAGNTIYF. Here the CDR3 DNA reads TGTGCCAGCAGTTACGGCAGGGGAGCTGGAAACACCATATATTTT.

Sample share makes this clonotype medium-sized. The chain has TRBV24-1 and TRBJ1-5; 7 bases are shared with TRBD1. CDR1 and CDR2 from the germline V gene are KGHDR and SFDVKD. The CDR3 is 14 amino acids. V shed 10 bases, J shed 3 bases, and the junction held 8 bases outside the gene matches. CDR3 sequence: CATTRDSNNQPQHF. The DNA for the CDR3 is TGTGCCACTACCCGGGACAGCAACAATCAGCCCCAGCATTTT.

This clonotype ranks as medium-sized. The chain recombines TRBV27 with TRBJ2-7; 8 nucleotides align to TRBD1. Germline V gene sequence: CDR1 MNHEY, CDR2 SMNVEV (reference sequence). There are 16 residues in the CDR3. The trim removed 5 bases at V and 0 bases at J, leaving 9 bases unmatched. CDR3 sequence: CASSMGTGSFSYEQYF. In nucleotides, the CDR3 is TGTGCCAGCAGTATGGGGACAGGCTCATTCTCCTACGAGCAGTACTTC.

This chain joins TRBV6-4 and TRBJ2-7, with D tentatively TRBD1 (6 bases). The germline gives CDR1 MRHNA, CDR2 SNTAGT. The CDR3 spans 12 residues. Trimming took off 8 bases at V and 3 bases at J, with 11 bases between the two ends. The CDR3 nucleotides are TGTGCCAGCGGGGACATAAACTACGAGCAGTACTTC. The encoded protein is CASGDINYEQYF.

This clonotype is medium-sized (0.01 to 0.1%). The chain recombines TRBV12-3 or TRBV12-4 with TRBJ2-1; D not resolved. V lost 2 bases and J 5 bases, leaving 10 bases between the germline ends. CDR3 length: 14 residues. CDR3 in DNA: TGTGCCAGCAGTTTAAGGCGGTCCGACAATGAGCAGTTCTTC. This gives the protein CASSLRRSDNEQFF.

The V call is TRBV5-6, the J call TRBJ1-5; no clear D. Germline-derived CDR1 and CDR2 are SGHDT and YYEEEE. Trimming took off 4 bases at V and 1 base at J, with 9 bases between the two ends. CDR3 length: 14 residues. The CDR3: CASSPRWSNQPQHF. The CDR3 nucleotides read TGTGCCAGCAGCCCGAGGTGGAGCAATCAGCCCCAGCATTTT.

This clonotype is labeled medium-sized. J is TRBJ2-7 and V is TRBV4-2; the D is unclear. The CDR3 is 14 amino acids. Looked up from germline, CDR1 is LGHNA and CDR2 is YNFKEQ. The V end lost 0 bases, the J end lost 2 bases, and 8 bases lay between the germline ends. Here the CDR3 DNA reads TGTGCCAGCAGCCAAGACAGTTTCCCCTACGAGCAGTACTTC. It specifies CASSQDSFPYEQYF.

The J gene is TRBJ1-2, the V gene TRBV18; weak D call: TRBD1 (6 bases). The germline gives CDR1 KGHSH, CDR2 LQKENI. This CDR3 has 17 residues. V was pared by 1 base and J by 0 bases, with 15 bases between. The CDR3 loop reads CASSPRQDNDPNYGYTF. In DNA, the CDR3 is TGTGCCAGCTCACCACGACAGGATAACGACCCTAACTATGGCTACACCTTC. Complete variable domain (other parts from reference TRBV18 and TRBJ1-2): NAGVMQNPRHLVRRRGQEARLRCSPMKGHSHVYWYRQLPEEGLKFMVYLQKENIIDESGMPKERFSAEFPKEGPSILRIQQVVRGDSAAYFCASSPRQDNDPNYGYTFGSGTRLTVV.

This clonotype appeared once. The chain uses TRBV27 and TRBJ2-7; TRBD2 aligns across 8 bases. The J segment lost 3 bases and the V segment lost 2 bases, leaving 3 bases of the junction unmatched. From germline, CDR1 is MNHEY and CDR2 SMNVEV (reference sequence). This CDR3 region has 14 residues. CDR3 DNA sequence: TGTGCCAGCAGTTTAGGAAGCGGGAGCTACGAGCAGTACTTC. Encoded protein: CASSLGSGSYEQYF.

DNA for the CDR3: TGTGCCAGCAGTTTAATCCCCGGGCGTGGGCAGCTTTTGGATACGCAGTATTTT. It is translated as CASSLIPGRGQLLDTQYF. The gene calls are TRBV27 and TRBJ2-3; D ambiguous. V was clipped by 2 bases and J by 6 bases, with 24 bases between them. The CDR3 is made up of 18 amino acids. Germline V gene sequence: CDR1 MNHEY, CDR2 SMNVEV (reference sequence).

This clonotype is classed as medium-sized (0.01 to 0.1%). CDR3 protein: CASSLYSGATNEKLFF. The CDR3 nucleotides are TGTGCCAGCAGCCTTTACAGCGGGGCAACTAATGAAAAACTGTTTTTT. The rearrangement joins TRBV3-1 to TRBJ1-4; D ambiguous. V shed 4 bases and J shed 0 bases, with 12 bases lying between them. Germline V gives CDR1 LGHDT, CDR2 YNNKEL (reference sequence). The CDR3 has 16 amino acids. Filled out from reference TRBV3-1 and TRBJ1-4, the complete variable domain reads DTAVSQTPKYLVTQMGNDKSIKCEQNLGHDTMYWYKQDSKKFLKIMFSYNNKELIINETVPNRFSPKSPDKAHLNLHINSLELGDSAVYFCASSLYSGATNEKLFFGSGTQLSVL.

This clonotype is large by share. The rearrangement joins TRBV11-2 to TRBJ1-2, with TRBD1 identical over 9 bases. The trim removed 6 bases at V and 3 bases at J, leaving 5 bases unmatched. Germline lookup yields CDR1 SGHAT and CDR2 FQNNGV. This CDR3 has 14 residues. CDR3 region: CASRGTGRDYGYTF. As DNA, the CDR3 is TGTGCCAGCAGAGGGACAGGGAGGGACTATGGCTACACCTTC.

Judged by abundance, this clonotype is medium-sized. DNA for the CDR3: TGCAGCGTTACGGCGGGAGGGTGGCTCGAGCAGTACTTC. Amino acid sequence: CSVTAGGWLEQYF. This rearrangement joins TRBV29-1 to TRBJ2-7, with 9 bases matching TRBD2. This CDR3 is built from 13 residues. The germline V gene has CDR1 SQVTM and CDR2 ANQGSEA. V lost 5 bases, J lost 6 bases, and 8 bases stayed unmatched.